The 20 T cell receptor beta chains reported below all come from one sample, sequenced in a study of T cell responses to AZD1222 COVID-19 vaccine. The method was immunoSEQ multiplex PCR; TCRdb's version includes in-frame clones alone and lacks a portion of them. The sample lists 100,000 to 150,000 clones, 90% occurring once. Sequenced here: peripheral blood, sampled on day 0 of AZD1222 vaccination. These receptors were collected from an adult in good health.

The chain couples TRBV6-1 to TRBJ2-1, with D hard to call. This CDR3 spans 15 amino acids. The germline V and J ends were trimmed by 3 bases and 2 bases, with 11 bases remaining between them. Looked up from germline, CDR1 is MNHNS and CDR2 is SASEGT. The CDR3 here is CASSDSTRPYNEQFF. CDR3 DNA: TGTGCCAGCAGTGACAGCACTCGCCCCTACAATGAGCAGTTCTTC.

The V call is TRBV18, the J call TRBJ2-5; 10 bases fit TRBD2. CDR1 is KGHSH, CDR2 LQKENI, per germline. After removal of 6 bases from V and 5 bases from J, the junction contained 12 bases not matched to a gene. The CDR3 contains 16 residues. The CDR3: CASSSNAFSGGETQYF. As DNA, the CDR3 is TGTGCCAGCTCCAGCAACGCGTTTAGCGGGGGGGAGACCCAGTACTTC.

The gene calls are TRBV10-2 and TRBJ1-2; 8 bases fit TRBD1. The CDR3 has 12 residues. The V gene end was trimmed by 5 bases and the J gene end by 8 bases; junction bases not matched to a gene: 4. CDR1 is WSHSY and CDR2 is SAAADI in the germline V gene. Here the CDR3 reads CASSPDRGGYTF. The DNA of the CDR3 is TGCGCCAGCAGTCCCGACAGGGGCGGCTACACCTTC.

The chain recombines TRBV19 with TRBJ2-3; D is ambiguous. In germline, CDR1 is LNHDA, CDR2 SQIVND (reference sequence). The CDR3 sequence is 14 residues long. V gave up 7 bases and J gave up 0 bases, with 11 bases separating them. The CDR3 spells CASMSTKSTDTQYF. The CDR3 bases are TGTGCCAGTATGAGTACAAAGAGCACAGATACGCAGTATTTT.

The V and J genes are TRBV2 and TRBJ2-1; 13 nucleotides align to TRBD2. The CDR3 is made up of 16 amino acids. Germline V CDR1 and CDR2: SNHLY, FYNNEI. V was clipped by 6 bases and J by 5 bases; unmatched bases: 7. DNA for the CDR3: TGTGCCAGCAGCGTCGGACTAGCGGGGGCTGACAATGAGCAGTTCTTC. This sequence encodes CASSVGLAGADNEQFF.

The CDR3 here is CASSQVTSGNSYNEQFF. The CDR3, as DNA: TGTGCCAGCAGCCAAGTCACTAGCGGGAACTCCTACAATGAGCAGTTCTTC. This rearrangement joins TRBV3-1 (or the pseudogene TRBV3-2) to TRBJ2-1; 10 nucleotides line up with TRBD2. V trimming: 1 base; J trimming: 0 bases; junction bases outside the gene matches: 3. CDR3 length: 17 residues. From germline, CDR1 is LGHDT and CDR2 YNNKEL (reference sequence).

The V call is TRBV2, the J call TRBJ2-3; D gene unclear. There are 15 residues in the CDR3. The V and J ends lost 2 bases and 2 bases respectively, with 11 bases between them. Germline V gene data show CDR1 as SNHLY and CDR2 as FYNNEI. CDR3 in amino acids: CASSERSSPTDTQYF. In DNA, the CDR3 is TGTGCCAGCAGTGAAAGGAGCTCCCCCACAGATACGCAGTATTTT.

This clone was seen once. The chain has TRBV4-3 and TRBJ1-4, with D hard to call. The CDR3 is 16 amino acids. Germline V CDR1 and CDR2: LGHNA, YSLEER. V shed 1 base and J shed 3 bases, with 12 bases lying between them. CDR3 amino acids: CASSQVAGIPNEKLFF. In DNA form, the CDR3 reads TGCGCCAGCAGCCAAGTAGCCGGCATCCCTAATGAAAAACTGTTTTTT.

The chain recombines TRBV9 with TRBJ2-7; 8 bases align to TRBD1. After removal of 1 base from V and 5 bases from J, the junction contained 11 bases not matched to a gene. The CDR3 is 16 residues long. Germline CDR1 SGDLS, CDR2 YYNGEE. The CDR3 DNA follows: TGTGCCAGCAGCGTAACGTTGGAGACAGGGGTACACGAGCAGTACTTC. Translated, it gives CASSVTLETGVHEQYF.

The table lists this clone with a few counts. J is TRBJ1-4 and V is TRBV4-2, with TRBD1 matching over 7 bases. CDR3 length: 15 residues. Trimming at V came to 0 bases and at J to 7 bases, leaving 5 bases not matched to a gene. Germline CDR1 reads LGHNA; CDR2 reads YNFKEQ. The CDR3 here is CASSQEEGAVEKLFF. CDR3 nucleotide sequence: TGTGCCAGCAGCCAAGAGGAGGGGGCGGTTGAAAAACTGTTTTTT.

V usage is TRBV9 and J usage is TRBJ1-1; 9 bases are a match to TRBD1. From germline, CDR1 is SGDLS and CDR2 YYNGEE. J gave up 12 bases and V 3 bases, and 6 bases lay outside the gene matches. This CDR3 has 12 residues. DNA of the CDR3: TGTGCCAGCAGCGCCGTGGGACAGGGACCTTTCTTT. It yields the protein CASSAVGQGPFF.

A single count supports this clone. V usage is TRBV5-5 and J usage is TRBJ2-5, with D maybe TRBD2 (6 bases). The CDR3 is made up of 13 amino acids. Trimming took off 0 bases at V and 5 bases at J, with 8 bases between the two ends. The V gene's germline CDR1 is SGHKS and CDR2 YYEKEE (reference sequence). The CDR3 region is CASSLVGRETQYF. The CDR3 region has the DNA TGTGCCAGCAGCTTGGTGGGGAGGGAGACCCAGTACTTC.

The V gene is TRBV4-1, the J gene TRBJ2-1, with 8 bases matching TRBD2. V dropped 3 bases and J dropped 3; count of bases not matched to a gene: 7. The germline V gene encodes CDR1 MGHRA and CDR2 YSYEKL. CDR3 length equals 16 residues. CDR3 loop: CASSHSPRGGYNEQFF. The CDR3 coding sequence is TGCGCCAGCAGCCACTCACCTCGGGGGGGCTACAATGAGCAGTTCTTC.

The table lists this clone with a few counts. The chain carries TRBV2 and TRBJ2-7; D is perhaps TRBD2 (5 bases). The CDR3 is 13 residues long. Trimming removed 4 bases at V and 2 bases at J, with 9 bases between. Germline CDR1 reads SNHLY; CDR2 reads FYNNEI. CDR3 residues: CASSGTATYEQYF. The CDR3 nucleotides read TGTGCCAGCAGTGGGACTGCCACCTACGAGCAGTACTTC.

The chain uses TRBV18 and TRBJ1-3; the match to TRBD1 covers 7 bases. Germline V CDR1 and CDR2: KGHSH, LQKENI. The CDR3 has 14 residues. V trimming: 3 bases; J trimming: 4 bases; junction bases outside the gene matches: 3. The CDR3: CASSPSGQGNTIYF. The CDR3 bases are TGTGCCAGCTCACCTTCGGGACAGGGAAACACCATATATTTT.

In its sample, this clone was seen once. The genes are TRBV28 and TRBJ2-3, with 8 bases aligning to TRBD2. Trimming took 5 bases from V and 2 from J; bases not matched to a gene: 3. This CDR3 spans 14 amino acids. The germline V gene has CDR1 MDHEN and CDR2 SYDVKM. CDR3 coding DNA: TGTGCCAGCAGTGCGGGGGGATCCACAGATACGCAGTATTTT. Translated, it gives CASSAGGSTDTQYF.

CDR3 residues: CASKGARRVNQPQHF. As DNA, the CDR3 is TGTGCCAGCAAGGGAGCTAGGAGGGTTAATCAGCCCCAGCATTTT. The chain has TRBV6-5 and TRBJ1-5, with D unresolved. The CDR3 totals 15 residues. Germline V CDR1 and CDR2: MNHEY, SVGAGI. With 7 bases removed from V and 4 bases from J, the gap between germline ends came to 17 bases.

This clone was seen more than once but under ten times. The CDR3 DNA is TGTGCCAGCAGCCCCAAACCGAGGACCGGAAATAGCACAGATACGCAGTATTTT. It is translated as CASSPKPRTGNSTDTQYF. The rearrangement joins TRBV7-3 to TRBJ2-3, with no clear D. The CDR3 has 18 amino acids. Germline V CDR1 and CDR2: SGHTA, FQGTGA. V was trimmed by 5 bases and J by 0 bases, leaving 21 bases between them. The entire variable domain, with the rest obtained from reference TRBV7-3 and TRBJ2-3, is as follows: GAGVSQTPSNKVTEKGKYVELRCDPISGHTALYWYRQSLGQGPEFLIYFQGTGAADDSGLPNDRFFAVRPEGSVSTLKIQRTERGDSAVYLCASSPKPRTGNSTDTQYFGPGTRLTVL.

This clone was seen a single time. The chain uses TRBV20-1 and TRBJ1-2; D is unresolved. Germline V gene data show CDR1 as DFQATT and CDR2 as SNEGSKA (reference sequence). The CDR3 contains 10 residues. Deletions cut 3 bases from V and 8 bases from J, with 7 bases between. CDR3 in DNA: TGCAGTGCTAGCGTGGGGGGCTACACCTTC. Translated, it gives CSASVGGYTF.

The chain joins TRBV2 to TRBJ2-3; weak D call: TRBD2 (6 bases). V was clipped by 6 bases and J by 4 bases, with 11 bases between them. Germline CDR1 SNHLY, CDR2 FYNNEI. There are 13 residues in the CDR3. This CDR3 reads CASRFSSADTQYF. The CDR3 nucleotides are TGTGCCAGCAGGTTTTCTAGCGCAGATACGCAGTATTTT. The full variable domain, rest sourced from reference TRBV2 and TRBJ2-3, is EPEVTQTPSHQVTQMGQEVILRCVPISNHLYFYWYRQILGQKVEFLVSFYNNEISEKSEIFDDQFSVERPDGSNFTLKIRSTKLEDSAMYFCASRFSSADTQYFGPGTRLTVL.